The sequence of this T cell receptor (beta chain) was determined in a study of shared T cell receptors in the human thymus. This clone occurred once. Germline values: CDR1 LNHDA, CDR2 SQIVND (reference sequence). This CDR3 has 14 residues. The V segment lost 6 bases and the J segment 8 bases; nucleotides outside the gene matches: 7. Produced via immunoSEQ multiplex PCR; TCRdb's table is partial and in-frame only. Altogether some 720,000 clones are present, 70% to 90% being singletons, with the ten largest covering approximately 0.011%. This sample also appeared in a second study, on human thymus T cells.

This TCR derives from a boy less than two years old with a congenital heart defect. The sequenced sample consisted of thymocytes. The chain recombines TRBV19 with TRBJ1-2; TRBD1 agrees at 12 bases. The CDR3 bases are TGTGCCAGTAGACTCCGGGACAGGGGGCAGGGCTACACCTTC. Its translation: CASRLRDRGQGYTF.